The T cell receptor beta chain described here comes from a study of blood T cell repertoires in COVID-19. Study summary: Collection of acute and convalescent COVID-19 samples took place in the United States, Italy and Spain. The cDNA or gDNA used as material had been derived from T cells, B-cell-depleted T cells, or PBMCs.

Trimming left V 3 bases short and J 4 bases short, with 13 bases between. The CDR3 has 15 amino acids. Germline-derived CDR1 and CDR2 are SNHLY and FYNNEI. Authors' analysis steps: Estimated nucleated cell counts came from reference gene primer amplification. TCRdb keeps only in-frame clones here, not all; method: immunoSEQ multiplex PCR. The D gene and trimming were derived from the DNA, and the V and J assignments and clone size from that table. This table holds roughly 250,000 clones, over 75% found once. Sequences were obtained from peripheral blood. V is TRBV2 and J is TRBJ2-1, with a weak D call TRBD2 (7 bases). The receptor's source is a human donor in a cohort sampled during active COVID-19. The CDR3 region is CASSDPGGQYNEQFF. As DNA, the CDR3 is TGTGCCAGCAGTGATCCGGGGGGCCAATACAATGAGCAGTTCTTC.